This entry lists 27 T cell receptor beta chains sequenced from one sample in a study of CD8 T cells in ankylosing spondylitis. TCRdb analysed the 5' RACE reads with MiXCR anew, one entry per CDR3 protein. This table has about 130,000 distinct CDR3 sequences, about 7% appearing once. The sequenced material came from blood, either unsorted or a sorted T cell fraction (not recorded which). The source is a female donor with ankylosing spondylitis or in good health (not recorded which).

This clonotype was counted many times. V usage is TRBV7-6 and J usage is TRBJ2-7; no clear D. The CDR3 runs 14 residues. Germline lookup yields CDR1 SGHVS and CDR2 FNYEAQ. The germline V and J ends were trimmed by 2 bases and 1 base, with 9 bases remaining between them. The DNA for the CDR3 is TGTGCCAGCAGCTTAAACCCTCAGTCCTACGAGCAGTACTTC. Encoded protein: CASSLNPQSYEQYF.

This clonotype was recorded many times. The genes are TRBV7-8 and TRBJ1-1; 8 bases agree with TRBD1. Germline lookup yields CDR1 SGHVS and CDR2 FQNEAQ. The CDR3 extends over 14 amino acids. V trimming: 6 bases; J trimming: 6 bases; junction bases outside the gene matches: 9. The DNA of the CDR3 is TGTGCCAGCAGACCGCTTGGACAGGGCTCTGAAGCTTTCTTT. Translation gives CASRPLGQGSEAFF. Using reference TRBV7-8 and TRBJ1-1 for the parts outside the CDR3, the full variable domain is GAGVSQSPRYKVAKRGQDVALRCDPISGHVSLFWYQQALGQGPEFLTYFQNEAQLDKSGLPSDRFFAERPEGSVSTLKIQRTQQEDSAVYLCASRPLGQGSEAFFGQGTRLTVV.

This clonotype has a count of ten or more. The rearrangement uses TRBV7-2 and TRBJ2-3; perhaps D is TRBD1 or TRBD2 (5 bases each). V shed 5 bases and J shed 0 bases, with 9 bases lying between them. CDR1 and CDR2 (germline): SGHTA, FQGNSA. The length of the CDR3 is 14 residues. CDR3 in amino acids: CASSTGTSTDTQYF. CDR3 coding DNA: TGTGCCAGCAGCACTGGGACCAGCACAGATACGCAGTATTTT.

In this sample, this clonotype turned up many times. This chain uses TRBV4-1 with TRBJ2-2, with 10 nucleotides matching TRBD1. Germline V lookup: CDR1 MGHRA, CDR2 YSYEKL. The ends lost 4 bases at V and 4 bases at J; junction bases unmatched: 6. The CDR3 has 16 residues. The CDR3: CASSLRQGAGTGELFF. The CDR3 bases are TGCGCCAGCAGCCTTCGACAGGGGGCAGGCACCGGGGAGCTGTTTTTT.

This clonotype was recorded at least ten times. The chain links TRBV29-1 to TRBJ1-1, with D possibly being TRBD1 (5 bases). V lost 6 bases and J lost 10, with 21 bases in between. The CDR3 is 13 residues long. CDR1 is SQVTM and CDR2 is ANQGSEA in the germline V gene. CDR3 sequence (DNA): TGCAGCGTACACCTTAATAGCAGGGCCGCAGCTTTCTTT. This sequence encodes CSVHLNSRAAAFF.

This clonotype has at least ten counts. V usage is TRBV28 and J usage is TRBJ2-1, with 8 bases lining up with TRBD2. Germline V gene data show CDR1 as MDHEN and CDR2 as SYDVKM. This CDR3 is 15 amino acids long. V shed 6 bases and J 0 bases; nucleotides not matched to a gene: 4. CDR3 in DNA: TGTGCCAGCAGAGTTCTAGCGGGCTCCTACAATGAGCAGTTCTTC. Its protein product is CASRVLAGSYNEQFF. Full variable domain (missing parts from reference TRBV28 and TRBJ2-1): DVKVTQSSRYLVKRTGEKVFLECVQDMDHENMFWYRQDPGLGLRLIYFSYDVKMKEKGDIPEGYSVSREKKERFSLILESASTNQTSMYLCASRVLAGSYNEQFFGPGTRLTVL.

This clonotype was seen at least ten times. The chain uses TRBV28 and TRBJ1-2; tentative D call: TRBD1 (5 bases). CDR1 is MDHEN and CDR2 is SYDVKM in the germline V gene. Trimming left V 6 bases short and J 0 bases short, with 20 bases between. The CDR3 has 17 amino acids. This CDR3 reads CASRPSWGGDTNYGYTF. In DNA, the CDR3 is TGTGCCAGCAGACCTTCCTGGGGGGGAGACACTAACTATGGCTACACCTTC.

Many counts were recorded for this clonotype. This CDR3 reads CASSDLLQQPAGAFF. CDR3 nucleotides: TGTGCCAGCAGTGACCTTCTACAGCAACCAGCGGGGGCTTTCTTT. The chain links TRBV6-1 to TRBJ1-1; D gene uncertain. Per the germline V gene, CDR1 is MNHNS and CDR2 is SASEGT. The V end was cut by 3 bases, the J end by 11 bases, with 22 bases between. The CDR3 is 15 residues long.

The chain employs TRBV5-1 and TRBJ2-5; D is perhaps TRBD2 (6 bases). Germline V gene lookup returns CDR1 SGHRS and CDR2 YFSETQ. V lost 5 bases to trimming and J lost 3 bases, with 14 bases between them. CDR3 size: 14 residues. CDR3 loop: CASSSGTGEETQYF. CDR3 bases: TGCGCCAGCAGTTCCGGGACTGGAGAAGAGACCCAGTACTTC.

This clonotype appeared many times. The CDR3 DNA reads TGTGCCAGCAGCCAAATAGCGGGGGGGCGGAGCGAGCAGTACTTC. Translation gives CASSQIAGGRSEQYF. The gene calls are TRBV3-1 and TRBJ2-7, with TRBD2 matching 11 bases. The J segment lost 6 bases and the V segment lost 2 bases, leaving 6 bases of the junction unmatched. This CDR3 comprises 15 residues. Germline V gene lookup returns CDR1 LGHDT and CDR2 YNNKEL (reference sequence).

This clonotype was counted at least ten times. The rearrangement links TRBV5-1 to TRBJ2-7; 8 positions match TRBD2. Germline trimming cut 4 bases from V and 6 bases from J; bases unmatched to any gene: 9. Germline-derived CDR1 and CDR2 are SGHRS and YFSETQ. The CDR3 sequence is 14 residues long. The CDR3 coding sequence is TGCGCCAGCAGCGCCGAAACTAGCGGTGGCGAGCAGTACTTC. As protein: CASSAETSGGEQYF. Filled out from reference TRBV5-1 and TRBJ2-7, the complete variable domain reads KAGVTQTPRYLIKTRGQQVTLSCSPISGHRSVSWYQQTPGQGLQFLFEYFSETQRNKGNFPGRFSGRQFSNSRSEMNVSTLELGDSALYLCASSAETSGGEQYFGPGTRLTVT.

This clonotype was counted at least ten times. The chain employs TRBV5-1 and TRBJ2-7; D may match TRBD1 or TRBD2 (6 bases each). The CDR3 loop spans 16 amino acids. Germline V lookup: CDR1 SGHRS, CDR2 YFSETQ. The V end lost 3 bases, the J end lost 2 bases, and 18 bases lay between the germline ends. In DNA form, the CDR3 reads TGCGCCAGCAGCTGGACCCTGACAGGAGGGGCCTACGAGCAGTACTTC. Translating it yields CASSWTLTGGAYEQYF. The full variable domain, its missing parts supplied by reference TRBV5-1 and TRBJ2-7, is KAGVTQTPRYLIKTRGQQVTLSCSPISGHRSVSWYQQTPGQGLQFLFEYFSETQRNKGNFPGRFSGRQFSNSRSEMNVSTLELGDSALYLCASSWTLTGGAYEQYFGPGTRLTVT.

This clonotype was found many times. This rearrangement joins TRBV5-1 to TRBJ2-1; D tentatively reads TRBD1 or TRBD2 (6 bases each). Germline V gene sequence: CDR1 SGHRS, CDR2 YFSETQ. V was trimmed by 0 bases and J by 13 bases, leaving 14 bases between them. The CDR3 is made up of 13 amino acids. The CDR3: CASSLAEAGQQFF. The CDR3 nucleotides are TGCGCCAGCAGCTTGGCGGAGGCGGGACAACAGTTCTTC. The variable domain in full, completed from reference TRBV5-1 and TRBJ2-1, reads KAGVTQTPRYLIKTRGQQVTLSCSPISGHRSVSWYQQTPGQGLQFLFEYFSETQRNKGNFPGRFSGRQFSNSRSEMNVSTLELGDSALYLCASSLAEAGQQFFGPGTRLTVL.

This clonotype was detected ten times or more. This chain connects TRBV5-1 to TRBJ2-2; 11 positions match TRBD1. Germline V lookup: CDR1 SGHRS, CDR2 YFSETQ. CDR3 length: 16 amino acids. Germline trimming cut 4 bases from V and 0 bases from J; bases unmatched to any gene: 2. The CDR3 coding sequence is TGCGCCAGCAGCATGGGACAGGGGGCGAACACCGGGGAGCTGTTTTTT. Protein: CASSMGQGANTGELFF.

Ten or more counts support this clonotype. The rearrangement uses TRBV12-3 or TRBV12-4 and TRBJ1-3, with 9 bases that match TRBD1. The CDR3 runs 16 residues. With 3 bases clipped from V and 4 bases from J, the junction kept 7 bases outside the gene matches. CDR3 in amino acids: CASSFGGTGIGNTIYF. In DNA, the CDR3 is TGTGCCAGCAGTTTCGGTGGGACAGGGATCGGAAACACCATATATTTT.

Ten or more counts support this clonotype. The chain is built from TRBV6-1 and TRBJ2-5; maybe TRBD2 (6 bases). The CDR3 has 14 amino acids. V lost 6 bases to trimming and J lost 1 base, with 12 bases between them. CDR1 MNHNS and CDR2 SASEGT come from the germline V gene. The CDR3 DNA reads as TGTGCCAGCAGGAACGCGGGGACCCAAGAGACCCAGTACTTC. Its translation: CASRNAGTQETQYF.

A note on this clonotype: A read error may be the cause here, since a much bigger clone is one base away. The chain couples TRBV24-1 to TRBJ2-6; D gene uncertain. This CDR3 comprises 13 residues. The germline V gene encodes CDR1 KGHDR and CDR2 SFDVKD. DNA of the CDR3: TGTACCACCAGTATCCCTGGGGCCAACGTCCTGACTTTC. Its translation is CTTSIPGANVLTF.

This clonotype was counted many times. The chain carries TRBV6-2 or TRBV6-3 and TRBJ2-1; D is possibly TRBD2 (5 bases). The V and J ends lost 7 bases and 0 bases respectively, with 19 bases between them. The CDR3 spans 17 residues. In germline, CDR1 is MNHEY, CDR2 SVGEGT. The CDR3 loop is CASTLHTSGISYNEQFF. DNA for the CDR3: TGTGCCAGCACACTCCACACTTCCGGGATCTCCTACAATGAGCAGTTCTTC.

This clonotype was seen many times. The rearrangement joins TRBV7-2 to TRBJ2-3, with D possibly matching TRBD1 (5 bases). CDR1 is SGHTA and CDR2 is FQGNSA in the germline V gene. The CDR3 runs to 13 residues. Trimming shortened V by 4 bases and J by 1 base, and 6 bases separated the two germline ends. The CDR3 nucleotides are TGTGCCAGCAGCTCACAGGGCACAGATACGCAGTATTTT. Translated, it gives CASSSQGTDTQYF.

This clonotype was counted ten times or more. The chain is built from TRBV12-3 or TRBV12-4 and TRBJ1-4; D is uncertain. Trimming removed 6 bases from V and 5 bases from J, with 19 bases in between. CDR3 length equals 16 residues. In DNA form, the CDR3 reads TGTGCCAGCAGCCTTTCCGATGGACGGCACAATGAAAAACTGTTTTTT. Its translation is CASSLSDGRHNEKLFF.

This clonotype was picked up many times. The chain employs TRBV12-3 or TRBV12-4 and TRBJ1-1; D gene unclear. The CDR3 is 10 residues long. V was clipped by 6 bases and J by 7 bases, with 6 bases between them. The CDR3, as DNA: TGTGCCAGCAGGAATTTTGAAGCTTTCTTT. Its protein is CASRNFEAFF.

V usage is TRBV2 and J usage is TRBJ1-5, with TRBD1 matching over 11 bases. Germline loops: CDR1 SNHLY, CDR2 FYNNEI. V shed 6 bases, J shed 4 bases, and the junction held 5 bases outside the gene matches. The CDR3 totals 15 residues. CDR3 nucleotides: TGTGCCAGCAGGCCGGACAGGGGGCTAAATCAGCCCCAGCATTTT. Residues: CASRPDRGLNQPQHF.

This clonotype was counted ten times or more. CDR3 sequence reads: CASSLKGSYEQYF. CDR3 nucleotide sequence: TGTGCCAGCAGCTTAAAGGGGTCCTACGAGCAGTACTTC. The V call is TRBV7-2, the J call TRBJ2-7; TRBD1 is a possible D gene (5 bases). CDR1 and CDR2 (germline): SGHTA, FQGNSA. The V gene lost 2 bases and the J gene lost 1 base, with 6 bases spanning the gap. CDR3 length equals 13 residues.

This clonotype was counted at least ten times. The V and J genes are TRBV4-2 and TRBJ2-1, with D tentatively TRBD2 (6 bases). Germline assignment: CDR1 LGHNA and CDR2 YNFKEQ. This CDR3 is 15 amino acids long. V was shortened by 0 bases and J by 6 bases, with 12 bases between the two germline ends. CDR3 amino acids: CASSQDLELANEQFF. The DNA of the CDR3 is TGTGCCAGCAGCCAAGATCTTGAACTAGCCAATGAGCAGTTCTTC.

This clonotype was found many times. The gene calls are TRBV20-1 and TRBJ2-7; 9 bases align to TRBD2. The CDR3 loop spans 14 amino acids. V gave up 4 bases and J gave up 4 bases; unmatched junction bases: 8. In germline, CDR1 is DFQATT, CDR2 SNEGSKA (reference sequence). As DNA, the CDR3 is TGCAGTGCTAATAGCGGGGGCCCAGGGTACGAGCAGTACTTC. This sequence encodes CSANSGGPGYEQYF.

This clonotype was picked up many times. J is TRBJ1-4 and V is TRBV7-9; unclear D gene. There are 14 residues in the CDR3. V shed 5 bases and J shed 7 bases, with 14 bases lying between them. Germline CDR1 is SEHNR and CDR2 is FQNEAQ (reference sequence). This chain's CDR3 is CASSTPERSEKLFF. The DNA of the CDR3 is TGTGCCAGCAGCACGCCGGAGAGGAGTGAAAAACTGTTTTTT.

This clonotype has ten or more counts. The chain carries TRBV27 and TRBJ2-7, with 7 bases aligning to TRBD1. The V gene's germline CDR1 is MNHEY and CDR2 SMNVEV (reference sequence). This CDR3 has 13 residues. Germline trimming cut 6 bases from V and 6 bases from J; bases unmatched to any gene: 8. This CDR3 reads CASRPTGEAEQYF. The CDR3 DNA follows: TGTGCCAGCAGGCCCACAGGGGAAGCCGAGCAGTACTTC.